The 2 T cell receptor beta chains listed next were all sequenced from one sample in a study of blood T cell repertoires in COVID-19. Measured with immunoSEQ multiplex PCR; TCRdb has only the in-frame clones, and not every one. The sample includes hundreds of thousands of clones, 85% to 90% of them seen just once. Input material: PBMCs or T cells enriched from blood (not recorded which). These receptors originate from a young woman with acute COVID-19.

The V gene is TRBV19, the J gene TRBJ2-7; D is perhaps TRBD2 (5 bases). Germline V gene sequence: CDR1 LNHDA, CDR2 SQIVND (reference sequence). The CDR3 is 15 amino acids. V gave up 6 bases and J gave up 4 bases, with 19 bases separating them. The CDR3 nucleotides are TGTGCCAGTAGGATCAACGCGGGCGGCGGGTACGAGCAGTACTTC. Its translation is CASRINAGGGYEQYF. The variable domain in full, completed from reference TRBV19 and TRBJ2-7, reads DGGITQSPKYLFRKEGQNVTLSCEQNLNHDAMYWYRQDPGQGLRLIYYSQIVNDFQKGDIAEGYSVSREKKESFPLTVTSAQKNPTAFYLCASRINAGGGYEQYFGPGTRLTVT.

This chain links TRBV11-2 with TRBJ1-6; TRBD1 might be the D (6 bases). The CDR3 has 16 amino acids. Trimming stripped 1 base from V and 8 bases from J, with 15 bases between. Germline loops: CDR1 SGHAT, CDR2 FQNNGV. The CDR3 reads CASSLALGTIHSPLHF. The CDR3 nucleotides are TGTGCCAGCAGCTTAGCACTCGGGACAATCCATTCACCCCTCCACTTT.